Below, 14 T cell receptor beta chains from the same sample are listed, as sequenced in a study. A single record per CDR3 protein comes from TCRdb applying MiXCR to the RT-PCR reads. This sample has hundreds of thousands of distinct CDR3 sequences, with 14% found just once. Specimen: memory CD4+ T cells from blood. These receptors were obtained from a female donor in good health, serving as a healthy control.

Many counts were recorded for this clonotype. The chain carries TRBV29-1 and TRBJ2-2; TRBD1 matches 9 bases. V shed 8 bases, J shed 2 bases, and the junction held 6 bases outside the gene matches. Germline V gene sequence: CDR1 SQVTM, CDR2 ANQGSEA. CDR3 length: 14 amino acids. The CDR3 loop reads CSSRGQGNTGELFF. The DNA of the CDR3 is TGCAGCTCCCGGGGACAGGGAAACACCGGGGAGCTGTTTTTT.

In this sample, this clonotype turned up a few times. The chain joins TRBV12-3 or TRBV12-4 to TRBJ1-3; no reliable D call. The CDR3 runs to 16 residues. V dropped 1 base and J dropped 0 bases, with 10 bases sitting between them. CDR3 DNA sequence: TGTGCCAGCAGTTTAGAGTTTCGAAACTCTGGAAACACCATATATTTT. Translated: CASSLEFRNSGNTIYF.

The genes are TRBV3-1 and TRBJ2-1; D not resolved. This CDR3 spans 13 amino acids. V lost 3 bases to trimming and J lost 8 bases, with 11 bases between them. Germline V gene data show CDR1 as LGHDT and CDR2 as YNNKEL (reference sequence). As DNA, the CDR3 is TGTGCCAGCAGCCATCGGGCCGGCCATGAGCAGTTCTTC. It codes for CASSHRAGHEQFF.

This clonotype was counted between two and nine times. CDR3 coding DNA: TGTGCCAGCAGTGAAGAAGATCCGGGACAGGGTGACATTCAGTACTTC. Amino acids: CASSEEDPGQGDIQYF. The rearrangement uses TRBV6-1 and TRBJ2-4; 9 positions agree with TRBD1. The CDR3 sequence is 16 residues long. Germline V gene data show CDR1 as MNHNS and CDR2 as SASEGT. Trimming at V came to 1 base and at J to 8 bases, leaving 9 bases not matched to a gene.

The chain is built from TRBV18 and TRBJ2-7; D possibly uses TRBD1 or TRBD2 (6 bases each). The CDR3 extends over 15 amino acids. CDR1 and CDR2 from the germline V gene are KGHSH and LQKENI. The V end was cut by 4 bases, the J end by 2 bases, with 15 bases between. This CDR3 reads CASSRGRDDAYEQYF. The CDR3 DNA follows: TGTGCCAGCTCACGGGGGCGGGACGACGCCTACGAGCAGTACTTC.

At least ten counts were recorded for this clonotype. The V call is TRBV7-9, the J call TRBJ2-1; 13 nucleotides align to TRBD2. The CDR3 length is 15 residues. With 0 bases clipped from V and 12 bases from J, the junction kept 5 bases outside the gene matches. Germline assignment: CDR1 SEHNR and CDR2 FQNEAQ (reference sequence). CDR3: CASSLAGTSGNRQFF. Written as DNA, the CDR3 is TGTGCCAGCAGCTTAGCAGGGACTAGCGGGAACAGGCAGTTCTTC.

The chain employs TRBV24-1 and TRBJ2-7; D might be TRBD1 or TRBD2, each matching 5 bases. This CDR3 spans 12 amino acids. V lost 9 bases and J lost 3, with 11 bases in between. Germline CDR1 KGHDR, CDR2 SFDVKD. The CDR3 DNA reads TGTGCCACCCCGGGACCCTACTACGAGCAGTACTTC. As protein: CATPGPYYEQYF.

In nucleotides, the CDR3 is TGTGCCAGCTCACCTATACAGGGCCAAGAGACCCAGTACTTC. Translating it yields CASSPIQGQETQYF. The V call is TRBV18, the J call TRBJ2-5; perhaps TRBD1 as D (6 bases). CDR1 and CDR2 (germline): KGHSH, LQKENI. The CDR3 is made up of 14 amino acids. Trimming removed 3 bases from V and 1 base from J, with 9 bases in between. The variable domain in full, completed from reference TRBV18 and TRBJ2-5, reads NAGVMQNPRHLVRRRGQEARLRCSPMKGHSHVYWYRQLPEEGLKFMVYLQKENIIDESGMPKERFSAEFPKEGPSILRIQQVVRGDSAAYFCASSPIQGQETQYFGPGTRLLVL.

At least ten counts were recorded for this clonotype. V and J are TRBV29-1 and TRBJ2-1; 8 nucleotides line up with TRBD2. The germline V gene encodes CDR1 SQVTM and CDR2 ANQGSEA. The CDR3 length is 11 residues. The CDR3 loop reads CGGGSGYEQFF. Here the CDR3 DNA reads TGCGGCGGGGGGTCTGGGTATGAGCAGTTCTTC.

The chain carries TRBV18 and TRBJ2-3; D is uncertain. Trimming left V 3 bases short and J 2 bases short, with 12 bases between. Germline loops: CDR1 KGHSH, CDR2 LQKENI. This CDR3 has 15 residues. In nucleotides, the CDR3 is TGTGCCAGCTCACCCTCGGACGGATCCACAGATACGCAGTATTTT. This encodes CASSPSDGSTDTQYF.

There are a few counts of this clonotype. The rearrangement uses TRBV5-4 and TRBJ1-2; D is uncertain. The germline V gene has CDR1 SGHNT and CDR2 YYREEE (reference sequence). Deletions cut 1 base from V and 8 bases from J, with 18 bases between. CDR3 length: 15 amino acids. The CDR3, as DNA: TGTGCCAGCAGCTTGAGGAGTGGCAGCGGGCAGGGCTACACCTTC. Translating gives CASSLRSGSGQGYTF.

The chain carries TRBV7-3 and TRBJ2-2; D may be TRBD1 (6 bases). The CDR3 sequence is 15 residues long. Germline loops: CDR1 SGHTA, CDR2 FQGTGA. Trimming removed 5 bases at V and 4 bases at J, with 14 bases between. The CDR3 spells CASSRQGTSTGELFF. The CDR3 nucleotides read TGTGCCAGCAGCCGGCAGGGGACGAGCACCGGGGAGCTGTTTTTT.

This clonotype was seen at least ten times. The chain couples TRBV10-3 to TRBJ2-5; 8 positions agree with TRBD1. CDR1 and CDR2 from the germline V gene are ENHRY and SYGVKD. The CDR3 contains 15 residues. After removal of 5 bases from V and 0 bases from J, the junction contained 5 bases not matched to a gene. The CDR3, as DNA: TGTGCCATCAGTACGACAGGGGCGTACCAAGAGACCCAGTACTTC. Translated, it gives CAISTTGAYQETQYF.

The chain carries TRBV11-2 and TRBJ2-1, with D maybe TRBD2 (6 bases). V lost 3 bases and J 2 bases, leaving 11 bases between the germline ends. The CDR3 sequence is 15 residues long. Germline CDR1 reads SGHAT; CDR2 reads FQNNGV. The CDR3 DNA sequence: TGTGCCAGCAGCTTGGGAGGCCGAACCTACAATGAGCAGTTCTTC. Protein product: CASSLGGRTYNEQFF.